This T cell receptor beta chain was identified in a study of T cell changes during pregnancy in multiple sclerosis. Here immunoSEQ multiplex PCR was the method, and the copy in TCRdb shows in-frame clones only, minus some. The sample comprises under 70,000 clones, around 91% of which are singletons, and around 2.4% rests with the top ten. The V and J ends lost 3 bases and 8 bases respectively, with 7 bases between them. Germline values: CDR1 MDHEN, CDR2 SYDVKM. This CDR3 is built from 12 residues. The V call is TRBV28, the J call TRBJ1-4; D not certain. This TCR derives from a female donor in good health, enrolled as a control in a pregnancy study. The sequenced sample was peripheral blood, obtained in the third trimester of pregnancy. The CDR3 spells CASSFRVEKLFF. CDR3 DNA: TGTGCCAGCAGTTTTCGTGTCGAAAAACTGTTTTTT. Full variable domain (rest looked up from reference TRBV28 and TRBJ1-4): DVKVTQSSRYLVKRTGEKVFLECVQDMDHENMFWYRQDPGLGLRLIYFSYDVKMKEKGDIPEGYSVSREKKERFSLILESASTNQTSMYLCASSFRVEKLFFGSGTQLSVL.